A selection of T cell receptor beta chains follows, all from one sample in a study of technical replicates of blood from several donors. This table comes from immunoSEQ multiplex PCR, and its TCRdb copy is limited to in-frame clones, with some not included. The sample comprises about 100,000 clones, approximately 94% of which are singletons, and 0.2% to 0.25% rests with the top ten. Specimen: T cells isolated from PBMCs. The receptors derive from a human donor in good health. The CDR3 runs from the conserved cysteine through the conserved F or W. Fields, in order: D gene, J gene, clone size, V gene, CDR3 protein, CDR3 DNA. The D gene is left open where the match is weak. Rows give clone size only sometimes, using once, few, many, or a class for an expanded clone.

NA	TRBJ1-4	NA	TRBV18	CASSLDSNEKLFF	TGTGCCAGCTCATTGGACAGTAATGAAAAACTGTTTTTT
TRBD1	TRBJ1-4	NA	TRBV9	CASSVGQGGGEKLFF	TGTGCCAGCAGCGTGGGACAGGGAGGGGGTGAAAAACTGTTTTTT
NA	TRBJ2-2	NA	TRBV5-1	CASSPPGTGELFF	TGCGCCAGCAGCCCCCCGGGTACCGGGGAGCTGTTTTTT
NA	TRBJ1-5	NA	TRBV4-1	CASSQYTNRTVNQPQHF	TGCGCCAGCAGCCAATACACCAACAGGACAGTCAATCAGCCCCAGCATTTT
TRBD2	TRBJ2-7	NA	TRBV2	CASSEALGTSGSTPYEQYF	TGTGCCAGCAGTGAAGCGCTTGGGACTAGCGGGAGTACCCCCTACGAGCAGTACTTC
NA	TRBJ2-5	NA	TRBV25-1	CASTQGGDQETQYF	TGTGCCAGCACCCAGGGGGGAGATCAAGAGACCCAGTACTTC
TRBD1	TRBJ1-2	NA	TRBV7-9	CASSRRTGGGYGYTF	TGTGCCAGCAGCCGTAGGACAGGGGGCGGGTATGGCTACACCTTC
NA	TRBJ1-1	NA	TRBV28	CASSQRVYTEAFF	TGTGCCAGCAGTCAGAGGGTCTACACTGAAGCTTTCTTT
TRBD1	TRBJ1-6	NA	TRBV18	CASSAPGQNRMGNSPLHF	TGTGCCAGCTCAGCTCCGGGACAGAACCGAATGGGAAATTCACCCCTCCACTTT
NA	TRBJ1-1	NA	TRBV4-2	CASSQEPGPKNTEAFF	TGTGCCAGCAGCCAAGAGCCAGGGCCTAAGAACACTGAAGCTTTCTTT
TRBD1	TRBJ1-6	NA	TRBV4-1	CASRQTGGASPLHF	TGCGCCAGCAGGCAAACAGGGGGCGCTTCACCCCTCCACTTT
NA	TRBJ2-2	NA	TRBV7-3	CASKGDTGELFF	TGTGCCAGCAAAGGGGACACCGGGGAGCTGTTTTTT
TRBD2	TRBJ2-3	NA	TRBV9	CASSPSGRSSDTQYF	TGTGCCAGCAGTCCTAGCGGGAGGTCTTCAGATACGCAGTATTTT
TRBD2	TRBJ2-7	NA	TRBV19	CASKLAGGYEQYF	TGTGCCAGTAAGCTAGCGGGAGGGTACGAGCAGTACTTC
NA	TRBJ1-2	once	TRBV30	CAWSVLGFGFPLDYGYTF	TGTGCCTGGAGTGTACTTGGTTTCGGGTTCCCGCTAGACTATGGCTACACCTTC
NA	TRBJ1-3	NA	TRBV7-2	CASSLVRDTIYF	TGTGCCAGCAGCTTAGTTCGAGATACCATATATTTT
TRBD1	TRBJ1-3	NA	TRBV29-1	CSVEDRQGRGNTIYF	TGCAGCGTTGAAGATCGACAGGGGAGGGGAAACACCATATATTTT
TRBD2	TRBJ2-5	NA	TRBV7-9	CASSQRGRLAGQETQYF	TGTGCCAGCAGCCAAAGGGGGAGACTAGCGGGCCAAGAGACCCAGTACTTC
TRBD1	TRBJ1-2	NA	TRBV19	CASSIHPGQGGFGYTF	TGTGCCAGTAGTATCCATCCGGGACAGGGAGGATTCGGCTACACCTTC
NA	TRBJ2-5	once	TRBV5-1	CASSLFSASVPETQYF	TGCGCCAGCAGCTTGTTCTCAGCGTCGGTTCCAGAGACCCAGTACTTC
NA	TRBJ1-2	NA	TRBV30	CAWKMTGYGYTF	TGTGCCTGGAAGATGACAGGCTATGGCTACACCTTC
TRBD2	TRBJ2-1	NA	TRBV10-2	CASSVLAGAYEQFF	TGCGCCAGCAGTGTACTAGCGGGAGCCTATGAGCAGTTCTTC
TRBD2	TRBJ2-7	NA	TRBV19	CASSLSGLADSTYEQYF	TGTGCCAGTAGTCTATCGGGACTAGCGGATTCGACCTACGAGCAGTACTTC
NA	TRBJ1-4	NA	TRBV7-2	CASSPRSTNEKLFF	TGTGCCAGCAGCCCGAGATCAACTAATGAAAAACTGTTTTTT
NA	TRBJ2-1	NA	TRBV13	CASNYKRGSGSYNEQFF	TGTGCCAGCAACTATAAGAGGGGGAGTGGATCCTACAATGAGCAGTTCTTC
NA	TRBJ1-2	NA	TRBV23-1	CASSQFTGNYGYTF	TGCGCCAGCAGTCAATTTACGGGTAACTATGGCTACACCTTC
NA	TRBJ1-5	NA	TRBV15	CATSSEGGQPQHF	TGTGCCACCAGCAGCGAGGGAGGTCAGCCCCAGCATTTT
TRBD2	TRBJ2-1	NA	TRBV30	CAWSVPGGAYNEQFF	TGTGCCTGGAGTGTCCCCGGGGGGGCTTACAATGAGCAGTTCTTC
NA	TRBJ1-6	NA	TRBV27	CASSFFGQVGNSPLHF	NA
NA	TRBJ1-2	NA	TRBV28	CASSSGFGYGYTF	TGTGCCAGCAGTTCGGGATTTGGCTATGGCTACACCTTC
TRBD2	TRBJ2-1	once	TRBV10-1	CASSALAGTGDEQFF	TGCGCCAGCAGCGCCTTAGCGGGTACTGGTGATGAGCAGTTCTTC
NA	TRBJ2-5	NA	TRBV19	CASSTNGGRETQYF	TGTGCCAGTAGTACAAATGGGGGCAGAGAGACCCAGTACTTC
NA	TRBJ1-5	NA	TRBV7-9	CASPPGIPPSNQPQHF	TGTGCCAGCCCCCCCGGGATCCCACCTAGCAATCAGCCCCAGCATTTT
TRBD1	TRBJ2-4	NA	TRBV11-1	CASSSLTGGDIQYF	TGTGCCAGCAGCTCGCTGACAGGGGGAGACATTCAGTACTTC
NA	TRBJ2-7	NA	TRBV5-6	CASSLFQSYEQYF	TGTGCCAGCAGCTTGTTCCAATCCTACGAGCAGTACTTC
TRBD1	TRBJ2-1	once	TRBV28	CASIPRGQGYNEQFF	TGTGCCAGCATCCCCCGGGGACAGGGCTACAATGAGCAGTTCTTC
TRBD2	TRBJ2-2	NA	TRBV18	CASSPEAQRERYGELFF	TGTGCCAGCTCACCAGAAGCTCAGCGGGAGAGGTACGGGGAGCTGTTTTTT
TRBD2	TRBJ2-7	NA	TRBV11-2	CASSLVLTSGRAGQYF	TGTGCCAGCAGCTTAGTATTGACTAGCGGGAGGGCAGGGCAGTACTTC
NA	TRBJ2-7	NA	TRBV27	CASSLRQSYEQYF	TGTGCCAGCAGTTTGAGGCAGAGCTACGAGCAGTACTTC
TRBD1	TRBJ1-3	NA	TRBV28	CASRVPRGSSGNTIYF	TGTGCCAGCAGGGTCCCCAGGGGGTCCTCTGGAAACACCATATATTTT
TRBD1	TRBJ1-4	NA	TRBV11-2	CASSLEGQGAGNEKLFF	TGTGCCAGCAGCTTAGAAGGACAGGGGGCCGGGAATGAAAAACTGTTTTTT
TRBD1	TRBJ1-2	NA	TRBV27	CASSLRDSWGYTF	TGTGCCAGCAGTCTCCGGGACAGTTGGGGCTACACCTTC
TRBD2	TRBJ2-3	NA	TRBV7-2	CASSPGGASGGEGDTQYF	TGTGCCAGCAGCCCAGGGGGGGCTAGCGGGGGGGAGGGTGATACGCAGTATTTT
TRBD2	TRBJ2-1	NA	TRBV27	CASSFRASGGPEFF	TGTGCCAGCAGTTTCCGGGCTAGCGGGGGGCCAGAGTTCTTC
NA	TRBJ1-5	NA	TRBV25-1	CASREGGNNQPQHF	TGTGCCAGCAGGGAAGGAGGAAACAATCAGCCCCAGCATTTT
TRBD2	TRBJ2-7	NA	TRBV7-9	CASSPRGVSYEQYF	TGTGCCAGCAGCCCGCGGGGGGTTAGTTACGAGCAGTACTTC
NA	TRBJ1-1	once	TRBV19	CASSPNRATEAFF	TGTGCCAGTAGCCCTAACAGGGCCACTGAAGCTTTCTTT
NA	TRBJ1-5	NA	TRBV5-4	CASSLGADQPQHF	TGTGCCAGCAGCTTGGGAGCGGATCAGCCCCAGCATTTT
NA	TRBJ2-7	NA	TRBV11-2	CASSIGTLTYEQYF	TGTGCCAGCAGCATAGGGACATTGACCTACGAGCAGTACTTC
TRBD1	TRBJ2-7	NA	TRBV9	CASSAGGQGSNEQYF	TGTGCCAGCAGCGCGGGGGGACAGGGGTCCAACGAGCAGTACTTC
TRBD1	TRBJ1-1	NA	TRBV6-6	CASGPDRNIEAFF	TGTGCCAGCGGTCCGGACAGGAACATTGAAGCTTTCTTT
NA	TRBJ2-7	NA	TRBV6-1	CASSETQWSYEQYF	TGTGCCAGCAGTGAAACACAGTGGTCCTACGAGCAGTACTTC
NA	TRBJ1-1	NA	TRBV28	CASSFGGMNTEAFF	TGTGCCAGCAGTTTCGGGGGAATGAACACTGAAGCTTTCTTT
NA	TRBJ2-2	NA	TRBV28	CASRKRRGTGELFF	TGTGCCAGCAGGAAGAGACGGGGGACCGGGGAGCTGTTTTTT
NA	TRBJ2-5	NA	TRBV4-1	CASSQVAGRGETQYF	TGCGCCAGCAGCCAAGTGGCGGGAAGAGGAGAGACCCAGTACTTC
NA	TRBJ2-1	NA	TRBV6-6	CASSYTDYNEQFF	TGTGCCAGCAGTTACACAGACTACAATGAGCAGTTCTTC
TRBD1	TRBJ1-5	once	TRBV7-9	CASSLGQGVINQPQHF	TGTGCCAGCAGCTTAGGACAGGGAGTGATCAATCAGCCCCAGCATTTT
NA	TRBJ2-7	NA	TRBV11-2	CASSPIRYEQYF	TGTGCCAGCAGCCCTATCCGTTACGAGCAGTACTTC
NA	TRBJ1-4	NA	TRBV6-5	CASSYSQFNEKLFF	TGTGCCAGCAGTTACTCACAGTTTAATGAAAAACTGTTTTTT
TRBD1	TRBJ2-7	NA	TRBV5-6	CASSLGTGNDEQYF	TGTGCCAGCAGCTTGGGGACAGGGAATGACGAGCAGTACTTC